This T cell receptor (beta chain) is from a study of type 1 regulatory T cells. On the study more broadly: An in vitro protocol generated T-allo10, a Tr1-enriched, alloantigen-specific CD4 T cell product. Study-level results: Compared with non-type 1 regulatory T cells, type 1 regulatory T cells showed a more restricted TCR repertoire.

This clonotype has just a few counts. As yet, its antigen is unknown. TCRdb ran MiXCR on the reads and lists one entry per CDR3 protein. The sample contains fewer than 5,500 distinct CDR3 sequences, roughly 24% of which appear only once. Germline V gives CDR1 KGHSH, CDR2 LQKENI. The CDR3 covers 14 residues. Germline trimming cut 3 bases from V and 8 bases from J; bases unmatched to any gene: 7. This clonotype originated in a human donor in good health. The sequenced sample was cultured type 1 regulatory T (Tr1) cells, either the whole culture or a sorted fraction (not recorded which). The V gene is TRBV18, the J gene TRBJ2-1; 7 bases match TRBD1. The CDR3 spells CASSPLQGLDEQFF. The CDR3 DNA follows: TGTGCCAGCTCACCCCTACAGGGGCTCGATGAGCAGTTCTTC.